These 14 T cell receptor beta chains were all obtained from the same sample, sequenced in a study of blood T cell repertoires in COVID-19. This table comes from immunoSEQ multiplex PCR, and its TCRdb copy is limited to in-frame clones, with some not included. The repertoire holds about 290,000 clones, with approximately 80% as singletons. Sequencing was done on a sample of peripheral blood. These receptors all stem from a woman in her forties or fifties with active or convalescent COVID-19.

About this clone itself: One end of the junction fails to match germline, which may point to a read error. The chain links TRBV4-2 to TRBJ2-1; D is undetermined. The CDR3 has 10 residues. CDR1 LGHNA and CDR2 YNFKEQ come from the germline V gene. The CDR3 coding sequence is TGTGCCAGCAGCCAAGGAACCCCGGTCTTC. Its protein product is CASSQGTPVF.

The rearrangement uses TRBV28 and TRBJ1-4; D gene uncertain. The V gene's germline CDR1 is MDHEN and CDR2 SYDVKM. The length of the CDR3 is 14 residues. V lost 7 bases, J lost 8 bases, and 17 bases lay in between. The CDR3 protein is CASIRSGEYEKLFF. The DNA for the CDR3 is TGTGCCAGCATTCGATCGGGAGAATACGAAAAACTGTTTTTT.

CDR3 sequence: CASSLRDRAFFTDTQYF. CDR3 bases: TGCGCCAGCAGCCTCCGGGACAGAGCTTTTTTCACAGATACGCAGTATTTT. The chain combines TRBV5-1 with TRBJ2-3; 7 bases are a match to TRBD1. CDR1 is SGHRS and CDR2 is YFSETQ in the germline V gene. V lost 4 bases and J lost 2; bases outside the gene matches: 13. CDR3 length: 17 residues.

This clone has only one observation. The chain has TRBV3-1 (or the pseudogene TRBV3-2) and TRBJ2-5; 7 bases are a match to TRBD2. Germline-derived CDR1 and CDR2 are LGHDT and YNNKEL (reference sequence). With 2 bases clipped from V and 4 bases from J, the junction kept 4 bases outside the gene matches. The CDR3 spans 14 residues. CDR3 region: CASSQRSSGETQYF. In nucleotides, the CDR3 is TGTGCCAGCAGCCAACGGTCTAGCGGAGAGACCCAGTACTTC.

This clone has a count of ten or more. The CDR3 DNA reads TGTGCCAGCAGCTTCGACAGTAGAGCTGAAGCTTTCTTT. It yields the protein CASSFDSRAEAFF. The chain recombines TRBV12-3 or TRBV12-4 with TRBJ1-1, with D tentatively TRBD1 (5 bases). V lost 6 bases to trimming and J lost 6 bases, with 14 bases between them. The CDR3 spans 13 residues.

The chain links TRBV11-2 to TRBJ1-1; TRBD1 is a possible D gene (5 bases). Germline loops: CDR1 SGHAT, CDR2 FQNNGV. The V and J ends lost 5 bases and 1 base respectively, with 14 bases between them. The CDR3 loop spans 15 amino acids. The CDR3 here is CASSTYRRANTEAFF. Here the CDR3 DNA reads TGTGCCAGCAGCACTTACAGGAGAGCGAACACTGAAGCTTTCTTT.

This chain links TRBV23-1 with TRBJ2-1; 15 nucleotides line up with TRBD2. TRBV23-1 is placed among ORFs of uncertain function. The V segment lost 4 bases and the J segment 7 bases; nucleotides outside the gene matches: 8. CDR3 size: 17 residues. The CDR3 DNA is TGCGCCAGCAGTCCAGGACTAGCGGGAGGGCCAGGTAATGAGCAGTTCTTC. It yields the protein CASSPGLAGGPGNEQFF.

The chain joins TRBV30 to TRBJ1-6, with unresolved D. CDR1 is GTSNPN, CDR2 SVGIG, per germline (reference sequence). The V end was cut by 3 bases, the J end by 6 bases, with 3 bases between. The CDR3 totals 11 residues. CDR3 protein: CAWRANSPLHF. The CDR3 DNA reads as TGTGCCTGGAGGGCTAATTCACCCCTCCACTTT. The complete variable domain, with remaining parts taken from reference TRBV30 and TRBJ1-6, reads SQTIHQWPATLVQPVGSPLSLECTVEGTSNPNLYWYRQAAGRGLQLLFYSVGIGQISSEVPQNLSASRPQDRQFILSSKKLLLSDSGFYLCAWRANSPLHFGNGTRLTVT.

V gene TRBV7-6 combines with J gene TRBJ2-3, with 8 bases aligning to TRBD1. Trimming cost V 1 base and J 3 bases; bases outside gene matches: 6. The CDR3 has 16 residues. Germline V CDR1 and CDR2: SGHVS, FNYEAQ. CDR3 in DNA: TGTGCCAGCAGCTTAGGCCCAGGGGGCGGGACAGATACGCAGTATTTT. Protein: CASSLGPGGGTDTQYF.

This rearrangement joins TRBV5-1 to TRBJ1-3; D is ambiguous. The CDR3 is 15 amino acids. Germline V lookup: CDR1 SGHRS, CDR2 YFSETQ. V dropped 3 bases and J dropped 0 bases, with 10 bases sitting between them. CDR3 DNA sequence: TGCGCCAGCAGCTCGTCCGGAGTCTCTGGAAACACCATATATTTT. Protein sequence: CASSSSGVSGNTIYF.

V usage is TRBV21-1 and J usage is TRBJ1-1; the table's D call, TRBD1, has no DNA check behind it. TRBV21-1 is marked as a pseudogene. The CDR3 consists of 17 residues. The CDR3, as DNA: TGTGCCAGCAGCAAAAGCCCAACCCCGGGACAGGGGACTGAAGCTTTCTTT. This encodes CASSKSPTPGQGTEAFF.

The chain couples TRBV5-5 to TRBJ1-2, with TRBD1 matching over 9 bases. The CDR3 loop spans 16 amino acids. Unmatched junction bases numbered 8, after V lost 0 bases and J lost 5 bases. Per the germline V gene, CDR1 is SGHKS and CDR2 is YYEKEE (reference sequence). The CDR3 loop is CASSLEGDRALYGYTF. The CDR3, as DNA: TGTGCCAGCAGCTTGGAGGGGGACAGGGCCCTTTATGGCTACACCTTC. Full variable domain (rest looked up from reference TRBV5-5 and TRBJ1-2): DAGVTQSPTHLIKTRGQQVTLRCSPISGHKSVSWYQQVLGQGPQFIFQYYEKEERGRGNFPDRFSARQFPNYSSELNVNALLLGDSALYLCASSLEGDRALYGYTFGSGTRLTVV.

This chain joins TRBV6-5 and TRBJ2-1; 10 bases match TRBD1. Trimming at V came to 6 bases and at J to 5 bases, leaving 4 bases not matched to a gene. Germline CDR1 and CDR2: MNHEY and SVGAGI. This CDR3 is built from 14 residues. For the CDR3, the DNA is TGTGCCAGCAGGGGACAGGGGATAGACAATGAGCAGTTCTTC. Translation gives CASRGQGIDNEQFF.

V and J are TRBV2 and TRBJ2-2; 9 bases agree with TRBD1. This CDR3 contains 15 residues. J lost 4 bases, V lost 5 bases, and 5 bases had no gene match. CDR1 SNHLY and CDR2 FYNNEI come from the germline V gene. The DNA for the CDR3 is TGTGCCAGCAGTCCACAGGGGGCGGGCACCGGGGAGCTGTTTTTT. Encoded protein: CASSPQGAGTGELFF. Full variable domain (outside the CDR3, taken from reference TRBV2 and TRBJ2-2): EPEVTQTPSHQVTQMGQEVILRCVPISNHLYFYWYRQILGQKVEFLVSFYNNEISEKSEIFDDQFSVERPDGSNFTLKIRSTKLEDSAMYFCASSPQGAGTGELFFGEGSRLTVL.